Below, one T cell receptor (beta chain) is given with its context. Its antigen target is currently unknown. Read coverage stops 3 residues before the CDR3 terminus; the germline J gene supplies the remainder. Using the immunoSEQ assay, multiplex PCR amplified TCR beta CDR3 regions from an average of roughly 1,200 ng of genomic DNA per sample. Primer bias was corrected in the assay by using a complete synthetic TCR repertoire to establish an amplification baseline. The amplicons were sequenced using the Illumina platform. The authors' analysis ran thus. Error correction of the sequences involved clustering with frequency ratios plus a modified nearest-neighbor algorithm, after which the sequences were analyzed in the immunoSEQ Analyzer using IMGT gene definitions. TCR richness and evenness were averaged over 20 rarefaction repeats at each rarefaction depth, excluding samples with fewer sequences than the depth. V, D and J gene relative abundances were compared between groups with Wilcoxon rank sum tests, applying FDR correction. An intraclass correlation of around 96% for TCR richness and an average of about 82% across some 66 gene segments were obtained from the blinded duplicates. As stored in TCRdb, this immuneACCESS dataset retains in-frame rearrangements with V and J assigned. A fraction of the clones does not appear; measured against another copy, unresolved V genes explain less than half of the discrepancy, and the remainder lacks a known reason. That table is the source of V, J and clone size, and D and trimming were worked out from the DNA. This specimen's table enumerates just under 35,000 clones. The ten largest clonotypes hold 1.6% of the sample.

These data come from a study of T cells in women clearing cervical HPV infection (dated 2018 in TCRdb). About the investigation overall: The cases were fewer than 30 women with histologically confirmed HPV16-related CIN3 or worse, and 2 of these cases were invasive cancers. Controls were 25 women whose single incident HPV16 infection cleared within 12 months without precancer or cancer developing. Blood from cases was collected at the visit where the lesion was first found, while blood from controls was collected once the infection could no longer be detected. Among cases, blood sampling occurred a median of around 160 days after lesion detection, with an interquartile range of roughly 90 to 200 days. HLA typing was available for only a few women, so HLA type could not be excluded as a confounder. An exploratory proof-of-principle case-control study, nested within the Guanacaste HPV Natural History Study in Costa Rica, was conducted to compare TCR repertoires across cervical HPV16 outcomes. Cases were matched to controls by age within five years and by the year the sample was collected. Cases had a median age of around 34 years compared with approximately 40 for controls, and baseline characteristics showed no significant differences between the groups. The parent cohort enrolled 10,000 to 13,000 women aged 18 or older in Guanacaste, Costa Rica, during about 1992 to 1995 and followed them for six to eight years. Five blinded duplicates per group were added as quality controls, giving about 60 samples: some 50 participants and 10 replicates.

Every participant had a single incident cervical HPV16 infection, and prevalent HPV16 infections were excluded. Cervical HPV DNA was detected by MY09/MY11 PCR, and genotyping was performed by dot-blot hybridization. Roughly 15 mL of heparinized blood were centrifuged, and the buffy coat was aliquoted, frozen at -30°C, then stored at -80°C. QIAGEN kits were used to extract genomic DNA from buffy coat specimens. The germline V and J ends show losses of 0 bases and 7 bases respectively, and no gene match explains 9 bases of the junction. CDR3 length: 16 amino acids, cysteine to phenylalanine. Part of the CDR3 DNA is given, 39 bases translated from base 1. The germline V gene sets CDR1 to MGHRA and CDR2 to YSYEKL. Overall study outcomes, separate from this receptor: T-cell numbers per sample were unknown, so richness differences could reflect varying T-cell content rather than repertoire biology. By combining richness with V gene abundances, random forest classifiers separated cases from controls with an estimated AUC of less than 0.85. The cross-sectional design could not show whether the associations came before the infection or were a result of it, and neither effector/memory subsets nor HPV-specific T cells were isolated. Cases had lower TRBV6-7 relative abundance than controls (about 0.1% versus 0.15%; Bonferroni P = 0.0008). Across sequencing depths, CIN3+ cases showed significantly higher TCR repertoire richness than controls, but evenness did not differ between the groups.

Recombination joined TRBV4-1 with TRBJ1-5; 7 of the junction bases match TRBD1. The TCR was taken from a woman aged 18 to 75 with a cervical HPV16 infection that either progressed to CIN3+ or cleared (not recorded which). The source material was blood buffy coat. The CDR3 reads CASSQESPRGKQPQHF. The CDR3 DNA, read in part, is TGCGCCAGCAGCCAAGAGTCGCCCAGGGGGAAACAGCCC.